This TCR beta chain was identified during a study of CD4+ T cells in melanoma. The ends were cut back, 1 base at V and 3 bases at J, with 6 bases in the middle. CDR1 and CDR2 from the germline V gene are SGHRS and YFSETQ. The CDR3 loop spans 13 amino acids. Sequenced by immunoSEQ multiplex PCR; TCRdb stores in-frame clones only, minus some. The table includes about 14,000 clones, approximately 63% detected once. On this clone itself: Its antigen is as yet unknown.

General study results and limits: CD8+ T cell, macrophage and B cell function reportedly correlated with neoantigen-specific CD4+ T cells. Neoantigen-specific CD4+ T cells in melanoma reportedly had diverse differentiation states.

The sequence came from a human donor with melanoma. Sequencing was performed on cells from a culture (not recorded whether cultured in vitro). The rearrangement links TRBV5-1 to TRBJ2-3; D may be TRBD2 (5 bases). In nucleotides, the CDR3 is TGCGCCAGCAGCTTGTCGGGGACAGATACGCAGTATTTT. Translated: CASSLSGTDTQYF.